These 24 T cell receptor beta chains were sequenced from one sample in a study of CD4+ T cells in melanoma. Produced via immunoSEQ multiplex PCR; TCRdb's table is partial and in-frame only. The sample has 110,000 to 150,000 clones, around nine tenths seen once. These receptors were taken from a human donor with melanoma.

The chain employs TRBV27 and TRBJ2-1, with unresolved D. The germline V gene has CDR1 MNHEY and CDR2 SMNVEV (reference sequence). There are 15 residues in the CDR3. Trimming removed 8 bases at V and 1 base at J, with 15 bases between. The CDR3 sequence: CASQTGRWSYNEQFF. CDR3 nucleotides: TGTGCCAGCCAGACTGGCAGGTGGTCCTACAATGAGCAGTTCTTC.

This sequence joins TRBV30 and TRBJ1-2; tentatively, D is TRBD1 (6 bases). CDR1 is GTSNPN and CDR2 is SVGIG in the germline V gene (reference sequence). With 2 bases removed from V and 8 bases from J, the gap between germline ends came to 15 bases. CDR3 size: 13 residues. DNA of the CDR3: TGTGCCTGGAGTTCGGACAGCCCGGTGGGCTACACCTTC. It codes for CAWSSDSPVGYTF. The full variable domain, in which reference TRBV30 and TRBJ1-2 provide the parts outside the CDR3, is SQTIHQWPATLVQPVGSPLSLECTVEGTSNPNLYWYRQAAGRGLQLLFYSVGIGQISSEVPQNLSASRPQDRQFILSSKKLLLSDSGFYLCAWSSDSPVGYTFGSGTRLTVV.

This clone was detected once. The rearrangement uses TRBV7-6 and TRBJ2-3; 9 bases are shared with TRBD2. The CDR3 runs to 16 residues. Germline trimming cut 4 bases from V and 2 bases from J; bases unmatched to any gene: 7. The V gene's germline CDR1 is SGHVS and CDR2 FNYEAQ. CDR3 nucleotide sequence: TGTGCCAGCAGCTCTCTAGCGGGGAAAAACACAGATACGCAGTATTTT. It encodes CASSSLAGKNTDTQYF.

The chain joins TRBV7-9 to TRBJ2-7, with D possibly TRBD2 on 6 matching bases. This CDR3 spans 14 amino acids. Per the germline V gene, CDR1 is SEHNR and CDR2 is FQNEAQ (reference sequence). Trimming took off 3 bases at V and 5 bases at J, with 14 bases between the two ends. CDR3 DNA: TGTGCCAGCAGCTTTATAGGGACTGGCCACGAGCAGTACTTC. It translates to CASSFIGTGHEQYF.

The genes are TRBV5-6 and TRBJ1-5, with D hard to call. Trimming took off 0 bases at V and 6 bases at J, with 10 bases between the two ends. CDR1 and CDR2 (germline): SGHDT, YYEEEE. The CDR3 runs to 14 residues. CDR3 residues: CASSLGLVGQPQHF. The CDR3 DNA reads as TGTGCCAGCAGCTTGGGACTCGTCGGTCAGCCCCAGCATTTT.

The CDR3 sequence: CASSYRLAGDLANTGELFF. The CDR3, as DNA: TGCGCCAGCAGCTATAGACTAGCGGGGGACCTCGCGAACACCGGGGAGCTGTTTTTT. The V call is TRBV4-1, the J call TRBJ2-2; 12 bases are shared with TRBD2. Looked up from germline, CDR1 is MGHRA and CDR2 is YSYEKL. V lost 5 bases and J lost 0; bases outside the gene matches: 10. The length of the CDR3 is 19 residues.

This clone was found once. The rearrangement uses TRBV2 and TRBJ1-2; 7 bases are a match to TRBD1. CDR1 is SNHLY, CDR2 FYNNEI, per germline. This CDR3 spans 13 amino acids. Trimming at V came to 6 bases and at J to 14 bases, leaving 15 bases not matched to a gene. The CDR3 DNA follows: TGTGCCAGCAGGGCAGGGGGGTTACTATTACCAACCTTC. It is translated as CASRAGGLLLPTF.

In this sample, this clone turned up once. This chain joins TRBV18 and TRBJ2-1; 8 bases line up with TRBD2. The V gene's germline CDR1 is KGHSH and CDR2 LQKENI. Losses at the gene ends were 3 bases for V and 7 bases for J; bases not matched to a gene: 14. The CDR3 runs 17 residues. This CDR3 is CASSPSLTSGGGNEQFF. The CDR3 DNA reads as TGTGCCAGCTCACCTAGCCTTACGAGCGGGGGAGGGAATGAGCAGTTCTTC. Full variable domain (missing parts from reference TRBV18 and TRBJ2-1): NAGVMQNPRHLVRRRGQEARLRCSPMKGHSHVYWYRQLPEEGLKFMVYLQKENIIDESGMPKERFSAEFPKEGPSILRIQQVVRGDSAAYFCASSPSLTSGGGNEQFFGPGTRLTVL.

V is TRBV10-2 and J is TRBJ2-7; no definite D call. CDR3 length: 12 residues. Trimming cost V 2 bases and J 3 bases, with 5 bases left between them. The germline CDR1 and CDR2 sequences are WSHSY and SAAADI. Written as DNA, the CDR3 is TGCGCCAGCAGTGAGGCTCTCTACGAGCAGTACTTC. This encodes CASSEALYEQYF.

The rearrangement uses TRBV6-5 and TRBJ2-1; no clear D gene. This CDR3 contains 11 residues. Germline-derived CDR1 and CDR2 are MNHEY and SVGAGI. Trimming left V 6 bases short and J 9 bases short, with 9 bases between. CDR3 residues: CASRSSGEQFF. The CDR3 bases are TGTGCCAGCAGAAGTTCCGGTGAGCAGTTCTTC.

The chain couples TRBV9 to TRBJ1-5, with D perhaps matching TRBD1 (5 bases). Per germline, CDR1 SGDLS and CDR2 YYNGEE. The ends were cut back, 4 bases at V and 5 bases at J, with 19 bases in the middle. The CDR3 is made up of 16 amino acids. As DNA, the CDR3 is TGTGCCAGCAGCCCGGGCGTGAGAGGGGACGATCAGCCCCAGCATTTT. This translates into CASSPGVRGDDQPQHF.

The J gene is TRBJ2-3, the V gene TRBV9; 10 positions agree with TRBD2. The germline CDR1 and CDR2 sequences are SGDLS and YYNGEE. The CDR3 has 16 residues. V shed 2 bases, J shed 6 bases, and the junction held 9 bases outside the gene matches. CDR3 nucleotides: TGTGCCAGCAGCGTCGTGAGCGGGGGGGCCGAGGATACGCAGTATTTT. It codes for CASSVVSGGAEDTQYF.

This clone was observed a single time. V gene TRBV18 combines with J gene TRBJ2-7, with D unclear. Trimming removed 5 bases at V and 4 bases at J, with 12 bases between. There are 13 residues in the CDR3. The germline gives CDR1 KGHSH, CDR2 LQKENI. In DNA form, the CDR3 reads TGTGCCAGCTCAGAGCAGACCGTGTACGAGCAGTACTTC. Amino acid sequence: CASSEQTVYEQYF.

CDR3 residues: CASSVNREAYNEQFF. CDR3 in DNA: TGTGCCAGCAGTGTTAACAGGGAGGCCTACAATGAGCAGTTCTTC. The chain is built from TRBV2 and TRBJ2-1; D may be TRBD1 or TRBD2 (6 bases each). Germline V gene data show CDR1 as SNHLY and CDR2 as FYNNEI. Between the trimmed V and J ends, which lost 4 bases and 2 bases, there was a span of 12 bases. This CDR3 spans 15 amino acids.

The chain carries TRBV30 and TRBJ1-2, with D perhaps matching TRBD1 (5 bases). The CDR3 is made up of 12 amino acids. The germline gives CDR1 GTSNPN, CDR2 SVGIG (reference sequence). With 0 bases removed from V and 8 bases from J, the gap between germline ends came to 10 bases. This chain's CDR3 is CAWSVLRDGYTF. In DNA, the CDR3 is TGTGCCTGGAGTGTACTTAGGGACGGCTACACCTTC.

The chain couples TRBV14 to TRBJ1-5; D is uncertain. The V end lost 1 base, the J end lost 7 bases, and 8 bases lay between the germline ends. The CDR3 runs to 13 residues. Germline CDR1 reads SGHDN; CDR2 reads FVKESK. CDR3 loop: CASSQGEGQPQHF. The DNA for the CDR3 is TGTGCCAGCAGCCAAGGGGAGGGCCAGCCCCAGCATTTT.

This chain uses TRBV19 with TRBJ1-2; TRBD1 matches at 8 bases. The trim removed 2 bases at V and 13 bases at J, leaving 12 bases unmatched. The CDR3 is 14 residues long. Germline V gene data show CDR1 as LNHDA and CDR2 as SQIVND (reference sequence). The CDR3 here is CASSISGQGALLTF. CDR3 DNA sequence: TGTGCCAGTAGTATATCAGGCCAGGGGGCACTCCTCACCTTC.

The chain links TRBV5-1 to TRBJ2-7; D unresolved. V dropped 4 bases and J dropped 5 bases, with 19 bases sitting between them. Germline loops: CDR1 SGHRS, CDR2 YFSETQ. The CDR3 extends over 15 amino acids. The CDR3 region is CASSILDPGSDEQYF. CDR3 DNA: TGCGCCAGCAGCATTTTGGACCCCGGGTCCGACGAGCAGTACTTC. The complete variable domain, with remaining parts taken from reference TRBV5-1 and TRBJ2-7, reads KAGVTQTPRYLIKTRGQQVTLSCSPISGHRSVSWYQQTPGQGLQFLFEYFSETQRNKGNFPGRFSGRQFSNSRSEMNVSTLELGDSALYLCASSILDPGSDEQYFGPGTRLTVT.

The gene calls are TRBV5-1 and TRBJ2-1; 10 nucleotides agree with TRBD2. The CDR3 extends over 16 amino acids. Looked up from germline, CDR1 is SGHRS and CDR2 is YFSETQ. V lost 4 bases and J lost 3; bases outside the gene matches: 7. CDR3 nucleotide sequence: TGCGCCAGCAGCCCCCCTTTAGCGGGGGGCTACAATGAGCAGTTCTTC. This sequence encodes CASSPPLAGGYNEQFF.

The rearrangement uses TRBV30 and TRBJ1-6; possible D gene TRBD1, 6 bases. Looked up from germline, CDR1 is GTSNPN and CDR2 is SVGIG (reference sequence). Trimming stripped 1 base from V and 4 bases from J, with 11 bases between. This CDR3 region has 15 residues. The chain's CDR3 is CAWSGRGFYNSPLHF. Here the CDR3 DNA reads TGTGCCTGGAGTGGCAGGGGCTTTTATAATTCACCCCTCCACTTT.

This clone showed up just a few times. This chain links TRBV5-1 with TRBJ2-1, with 10 bases fitting TRBD1. V shed 3 bases, J shed 10 bases, and the junction held 7 bases outside the gene matches. CDR1 SGHRS and CDR2 YFSETQ come from the germline V gene. This CDR3 contains 14 residues. CDR3 residues: CASSWGQGRREQFF. The CDR3 region has the DNA TGCGCCAGCAGCTGGGGACAGGGGCGGCGGGAGCAGTTCTTC. The full variable domain, its missing parts supplied by reference TRBV5-1 and TRBJ2-1, is KAGVTQTPRYLIKTRGQQVTLSCSPISGHRSVSWYQQTPGQGLQFLFEYFSETQRNKGNFPGRFSGRQFSNSRSEMNVSTLELGDSALYLCASSWGQGRREQFFGPGTRLTVL.

V gene TRBV5-1 combines with J gene TRBJ2-1; 12 nucleotides match TRBD2. There are 15 residues in the CDR3. V was clipped by 4 bases and J by 16 bases; unmatched bases: 15. Germline V CDR1 and CDR2: SGHRS, YFSETQ. The CDR3 nucleotides are TGCGCCAGCAGCCCCAACCCGACTAGCGGGGGACCCTGTTTCTTC. It specifies CASSPNPTSGGPCFF.

This clone has only one observation. The V gene is TRBV5-1, the J gene TRBJ1-4, with 8 bases fitting TRBD1. Germline CDR1 and CDR2: SGHRS and YFSETQ. The length of the CDR3 is 14 residues. Trimming at V came to 4 bases and at J to 3 bases, leaving 2 bases not matched to a gene. In DNA, the CDR3 is TGCGCCAGCAGCCCGGGACAGGCTAATGAAAAACTGTTTTTT. This codes for CASSPGQANEKLFF.

The rearrangement joins TRBV6-1 to TRBJ2-5, with 7 bases identical to TRBD1. The germline V gene has CDR1 MNHNS and CDR2 SASEGT. The V gene end was trimmed by 0 bases and the J gene end by 2 bases; junction bases not matched to a gene: 9. This CDR3 has 17 amino acids. CDR3 nucleotides: TGTGCCAGCAGTGAAGCAAGGTGGTGGACAGGACAAGAGACCCAGTACTTC. As protein: CASSEARWWTGQETQYF.